This TCR beta chain was sequenced for a study of CD8 T cells in ankylosing spondylitis. In this sample, this clonotype turned up many times. The antigen is unknown. TCRdb redid the calling of the 5' RACE reads with MiXCR, one entry per CDR3 protein. This table holds hundreds of thousands of distinct CDR3 sequences, about 12% found once. Germline CDR1 and CDR2: SGHTA and FQGNSA. The CDR3 extends over 15 amino acids. V lost 1 base to trimming and J lost 4 bases, with 13 bases between them. Notes on the study in general: Characteristic, it appeared, of ankylosing spondylitis blood was a TCR beta motif of about eight highly homologous variants.

The sequenced sample consisted of blood, either unsorted or a sorted T cell fraction (not recorded which). This rearrangement joins TRBV7-2 to TRBJ1-2; D perhaps matches TRBD1 (6 bases). The sequence was collected from a male donor with ankylosing spondylitis. DNA of the CDR3: TGTGCCAGCAGCTTAGGGAGCAGGGGTAGCTATGGCTACACCTTC. This codes for CASSLGSRGSYGYTF.